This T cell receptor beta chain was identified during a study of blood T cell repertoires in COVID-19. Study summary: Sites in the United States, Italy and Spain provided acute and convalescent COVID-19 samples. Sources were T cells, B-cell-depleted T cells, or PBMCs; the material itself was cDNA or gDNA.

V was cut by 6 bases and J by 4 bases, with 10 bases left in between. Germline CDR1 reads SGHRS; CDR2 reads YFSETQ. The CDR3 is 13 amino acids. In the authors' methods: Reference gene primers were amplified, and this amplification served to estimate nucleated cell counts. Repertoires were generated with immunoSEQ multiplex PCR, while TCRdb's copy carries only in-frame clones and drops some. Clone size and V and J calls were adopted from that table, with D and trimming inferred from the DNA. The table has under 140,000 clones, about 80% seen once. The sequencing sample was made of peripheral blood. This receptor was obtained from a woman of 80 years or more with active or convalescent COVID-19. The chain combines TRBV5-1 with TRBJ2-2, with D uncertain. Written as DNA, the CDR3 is TGCGCCAGCACGGAGAGATCCACCGGGGAGCTGTTTTTT. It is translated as CASTERSTGELFF.